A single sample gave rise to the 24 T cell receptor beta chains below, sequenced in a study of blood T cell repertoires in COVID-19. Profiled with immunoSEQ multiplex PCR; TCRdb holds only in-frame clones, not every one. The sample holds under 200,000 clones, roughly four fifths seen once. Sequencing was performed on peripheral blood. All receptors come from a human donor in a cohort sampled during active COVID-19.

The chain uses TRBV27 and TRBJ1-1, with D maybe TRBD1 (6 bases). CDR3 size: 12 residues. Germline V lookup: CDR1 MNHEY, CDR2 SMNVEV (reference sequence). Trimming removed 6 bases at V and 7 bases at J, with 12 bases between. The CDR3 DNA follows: TGTGCCAGCAGCACCGGGACACTTGAAGCTTTCTTT. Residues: CASSTGTLEAFF.

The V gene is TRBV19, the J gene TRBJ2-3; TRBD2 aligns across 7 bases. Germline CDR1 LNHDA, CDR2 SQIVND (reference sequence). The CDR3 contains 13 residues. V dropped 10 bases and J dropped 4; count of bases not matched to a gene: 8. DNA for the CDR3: TGTGCCACCCGAGGACTAGAGCCAGATACGCAGTATTTT. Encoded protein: CATRGLEPDTQYF.

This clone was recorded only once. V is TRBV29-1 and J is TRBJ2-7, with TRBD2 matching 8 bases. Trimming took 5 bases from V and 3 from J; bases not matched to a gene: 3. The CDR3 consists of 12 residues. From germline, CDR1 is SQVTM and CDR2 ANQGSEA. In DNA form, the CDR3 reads TGCAGCGTTCTGGGACTAGGCTACGAGCAGTACTTC. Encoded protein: CSVLGLGYEQYF.

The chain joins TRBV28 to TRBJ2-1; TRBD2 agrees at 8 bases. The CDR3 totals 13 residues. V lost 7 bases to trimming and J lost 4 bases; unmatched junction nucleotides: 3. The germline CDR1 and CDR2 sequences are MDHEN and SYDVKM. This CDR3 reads CASTGGGYNEQFF. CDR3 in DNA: TGTGCCAGCACCGGCGGGGGGTACAATGAGCAGTTCTTC. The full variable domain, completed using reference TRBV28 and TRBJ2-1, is DVKVTQSSRYLVKRTGEKVFLECVQDMDHENMFWYRQDPGLGLRLIYFSYDVKMKEKGDIPEGYSVSREKKERFSLILESASTNQTSMYLCASTGGGYNEQFFGPGTRLTVL.

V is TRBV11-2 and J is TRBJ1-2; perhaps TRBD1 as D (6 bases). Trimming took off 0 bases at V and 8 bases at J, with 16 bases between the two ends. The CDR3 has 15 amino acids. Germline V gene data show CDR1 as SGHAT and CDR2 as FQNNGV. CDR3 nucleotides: TGTGCCAGCAGCTTAGATCTGGGCAGGGGAATAGGCTACACCTTC. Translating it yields CASSLDLGRGIGYTF.

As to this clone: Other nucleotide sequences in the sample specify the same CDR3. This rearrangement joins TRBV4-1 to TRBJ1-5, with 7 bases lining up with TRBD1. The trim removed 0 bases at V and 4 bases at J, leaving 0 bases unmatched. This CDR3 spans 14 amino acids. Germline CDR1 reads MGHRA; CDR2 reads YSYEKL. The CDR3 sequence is CASSQDRGNQPQHF. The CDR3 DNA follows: TGCGCCAGCAGCCAAGACAGGGGGAATCAGCCCCAGCATTTT.

CDR3 in amino acids: CASSLSPTGQETQYF. CDR3 sequence (DNA): TGTGCCAGCAGCTTAAGTCCAACAGGGCAAGAGACCCAGTACTTC. The chain has TRBV7-9 and TRBJ2-5; weak D call: TRBD1 (6 bases). Trimming cost V 2 bases and J 2 bases, with 12 bases left between them. Germline V gives CDR1 SEHNR, CDR2 FQNEAQ (reference sequence). The CDR3 has 15 amino acids.

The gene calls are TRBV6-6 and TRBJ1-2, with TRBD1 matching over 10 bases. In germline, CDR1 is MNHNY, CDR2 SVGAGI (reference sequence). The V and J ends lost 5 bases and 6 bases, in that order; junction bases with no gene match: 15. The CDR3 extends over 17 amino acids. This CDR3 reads CASSRRGNAGTGDGYTF. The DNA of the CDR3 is TGTGCCAGCAGTCGAAGAGGGAATGCCGGGACAGGGGATGGCTACACCTTC.

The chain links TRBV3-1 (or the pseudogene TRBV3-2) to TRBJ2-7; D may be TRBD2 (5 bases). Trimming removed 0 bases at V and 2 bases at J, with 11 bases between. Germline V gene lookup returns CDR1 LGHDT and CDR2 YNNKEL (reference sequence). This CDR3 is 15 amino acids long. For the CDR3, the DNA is TGTGCCAGCAGCCAAGACGGCGGGTTAACCTACGAGCAGTACTTC. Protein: CASSQDGGLTYEQYF.

CDR3: CASSIVIAGQQFF. CDR3 DNA: TGTGCCAGTAGTATAGTAATAGCGGGTCAGCAGTTCTTC. The chain is built from TRBV19 and TRBJ2-1, with 7 bases matching TRBD2. Germline values: CDR1 LNHDA, CDR2 SQIVND (reference sequence). The junction had 5 bases not matched to a gene; V was cut back by 1 base and J by 11 bases. The CDR3 extends over 13 amino acids.

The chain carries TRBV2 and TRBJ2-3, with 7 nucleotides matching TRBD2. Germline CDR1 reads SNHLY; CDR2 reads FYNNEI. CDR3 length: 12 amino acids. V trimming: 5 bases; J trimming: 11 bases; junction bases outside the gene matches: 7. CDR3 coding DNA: TGTGCCAGCAGTCCGACTAGCCGTGTGCAGTATTTT. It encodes CASSPTSRVQYF.

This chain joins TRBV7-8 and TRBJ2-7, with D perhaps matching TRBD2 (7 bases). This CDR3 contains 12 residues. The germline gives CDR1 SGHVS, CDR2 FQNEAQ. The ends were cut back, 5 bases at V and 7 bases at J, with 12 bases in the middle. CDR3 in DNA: TGTGCCAGCAGCCTACGGGGGGCGGAGCAGTACTTC. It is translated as CASSLRGAEQYF.

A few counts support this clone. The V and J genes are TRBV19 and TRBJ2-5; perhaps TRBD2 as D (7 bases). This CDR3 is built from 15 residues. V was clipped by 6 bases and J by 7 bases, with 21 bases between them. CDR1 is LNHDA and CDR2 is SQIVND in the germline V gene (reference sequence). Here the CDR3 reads CASSPRGEGRGTQYF. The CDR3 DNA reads TGTGCCAGTAGCCCGAGGGGGGAGGGCCGGGGGACCCAGTACTTC.

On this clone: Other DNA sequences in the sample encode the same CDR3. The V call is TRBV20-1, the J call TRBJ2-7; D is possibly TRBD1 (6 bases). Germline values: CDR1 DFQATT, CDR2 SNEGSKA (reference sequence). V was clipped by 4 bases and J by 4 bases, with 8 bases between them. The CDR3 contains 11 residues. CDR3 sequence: CSAKQGYEQYF. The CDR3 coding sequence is TGCAGTGCTAAGCAGGGGTACGAGCAGTACTTC.

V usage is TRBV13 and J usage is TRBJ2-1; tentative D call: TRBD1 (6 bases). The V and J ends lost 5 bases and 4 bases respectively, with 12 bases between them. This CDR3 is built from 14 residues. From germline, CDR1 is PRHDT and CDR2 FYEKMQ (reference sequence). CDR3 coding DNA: TGTGCCAGCAGCCTACAGGGATTTTACAATGAGCAGTTCTTC. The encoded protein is CASSLQGFYNEQFF.

CDR3 in DNA: TGTGCCAGCAGTGAAGGCGCGGGGGGCAGGATGTACACTGAAGCTTTCTTT. This encodes CASSEGAGGRMYTEAFF. The chain combines TRBV2 with TRBJ1-1, with D tentatively TRBD1 (6 bases). The CDR3 sequence is 17 residues long. From germline, CDR1 is SNHLY and CDR2 FYNNEI. V lost 1 base and J 3 bases, leaving 18 bases between the germline ends.

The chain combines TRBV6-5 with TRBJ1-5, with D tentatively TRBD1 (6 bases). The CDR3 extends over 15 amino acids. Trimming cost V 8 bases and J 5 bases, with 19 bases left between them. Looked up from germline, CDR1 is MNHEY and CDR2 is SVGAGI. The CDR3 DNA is TGTGCCAGCCGGATTACAGGGACCCCAGATCAGCCCCAGCATTTT. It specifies CASRITGTPDQPQHF.

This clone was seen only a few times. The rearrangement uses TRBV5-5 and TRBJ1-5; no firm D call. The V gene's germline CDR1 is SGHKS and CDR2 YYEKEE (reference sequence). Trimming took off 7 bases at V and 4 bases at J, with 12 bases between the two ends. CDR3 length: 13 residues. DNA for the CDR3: TGTGCCAGCGACCCTGGACTTAATCAGCCCCAGCATTTT. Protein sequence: CASDPGLNQPQHF.

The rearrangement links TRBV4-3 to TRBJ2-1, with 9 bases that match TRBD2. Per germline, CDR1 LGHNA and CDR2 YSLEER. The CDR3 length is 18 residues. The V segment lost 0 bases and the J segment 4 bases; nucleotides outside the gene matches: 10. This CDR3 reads CASSQDTSGRPAYNEQFF. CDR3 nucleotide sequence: TGCGCCAGCAGCCAAGATACCAGCGGGAGGCCCGCGTACAATGAGCAGTTCTTC.

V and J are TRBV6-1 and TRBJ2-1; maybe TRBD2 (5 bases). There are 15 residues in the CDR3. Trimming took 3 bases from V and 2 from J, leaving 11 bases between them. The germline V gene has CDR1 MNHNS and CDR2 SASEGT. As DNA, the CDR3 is TGTGCCAGCAGTGAGAGGGAGACGGCCTACAATGAGCAGTTCTTC. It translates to CASSERETAYNEQFF.

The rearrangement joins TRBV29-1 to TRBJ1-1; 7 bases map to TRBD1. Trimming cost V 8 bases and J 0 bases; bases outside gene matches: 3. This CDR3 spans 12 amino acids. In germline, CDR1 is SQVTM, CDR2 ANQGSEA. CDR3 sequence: CSSGQMNTEAFF. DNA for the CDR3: TGCAGCTCGGGACAGATGAACACTGAAGCTTTCTTT.

CDR3: CASSLDGLGAPDTQYF. Here the CDR3 DNA reads TGTGCCAGCAGCTTGGACGGCCTAGGGGCTCCAGATACGCAGTATTTT. The chain employs TRBV5-5 and TRBJ2-3; D may be TRBD1 (5 bases). The germline V gene has CDR1 SGHKS and CDR2 YYEKEE (reference sequence). The CDR3 is 16 amino acids. Trimming took off 0 bases at V and 4 bases at J, with 15 bases between the two ends. Full variable domain (missing parts from reference TRBV5-5 and TRBJ2-3): DAGVTQSPTHLIKTRGQQVTLRCSPISGHKSVSWYQQVLGQGPQFIFQYYEKEERGRGNFPDRFSARQFPNYSSELNVNALLLGDSALYLCASSLDGLGAPDTQYFGPGTRLTVL.

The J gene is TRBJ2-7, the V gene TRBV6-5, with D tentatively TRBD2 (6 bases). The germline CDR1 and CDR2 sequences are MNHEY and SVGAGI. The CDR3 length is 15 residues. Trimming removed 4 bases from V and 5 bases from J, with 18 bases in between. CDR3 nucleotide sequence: TGTGCCAGCAGTTCCGGGGGACGGGACCGCAACGAGCAGTACTTC. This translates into CASSSGGRDRNEQYF.

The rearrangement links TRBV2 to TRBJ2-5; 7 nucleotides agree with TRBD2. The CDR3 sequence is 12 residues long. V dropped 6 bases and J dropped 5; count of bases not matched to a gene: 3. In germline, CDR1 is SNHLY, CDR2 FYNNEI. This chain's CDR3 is CASSISGETQYF. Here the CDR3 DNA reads TGTGCCAGCAGCATTAGCGGGGAGACCCAGTACTTC.